This T cell receptor beta chain was recovered during a study of CD8 T cells in ankylosing spondylitis. The CDR3 spans 13 residues. Per germline, CDR1 SGHRS and CDR2 YFSETQ. V shed 4 bases and J shed 2 bases, with 8 bases lying between them. TCRdb recomputed calls from the 5' RACE reads with MiXCR, one row per CDR3 protein. The sample lists around 280,000 distinct CDR3 sequences; 15% to 20% were seen once. Notes on the study in general: A number of the motif variants had already been described in reactive arthritis synovial fluid and blood.

This clonotype was seen at least ten times. The antigen is unknown. This receptor was taken from a male donor with ankylosing spondylitis or in good health (not recorded which). The V call is TRBV5-1, the J call TRBJ2-3; D unclear. The sample taken for sequencing was blood, either unsorted or a sorted T cell fraction (not recorded which). The CDR3 protein is CASSRLSTDTQYF. As DNA, the CDR3 is TGCGCCAGCAGCCGGCTGTCCACAGATACGCAGTATTTT.